The 28 T cell receptor beta chains below all came from one sample that was sequenced in a study of identifying expanded T cells in peripheral blood. The table came from immunoSEQ multiplex PCR; TCRdb's copy has only in-frame clones and leaves some out. The sample lists 130,000 or so clones, over 65% occurring once. Sequencing was carried out using blood. Receptors were obtained from a person between 18 and 69 years old in good health.

This clone was counted a single time. The V call is TRBV4-1, the J call TRBJ2-1, with D possibly being TRBD2 (5 bases). The CDR3 is 16 amino acids. Germline CDR1 is MGHRA and CDR2 is YSYEKL. Trimming stripped 0 bases from V and 4 bases from J, with 13 bases between. The CDR3 DNA follows: TGCGCCAGCAGCCAAGATAGTTTGCGGAGGTACAATGAGCAGTTCTTC. It translates to CASSQDSLRRYNEQFF.

For the CDR3, the DNA is TGTGCCAGCAGCTTAGTTTTCTACGGACAGCTGAACACTGAAGCTTTCTTT. As protein: CASSLVFYGQLNTEAFF. The chain carries TRBV7-2 and TRBJ1-1; D may be TRBD1 (6 bases). The CDR3 has 17 amino acids. CDR1 is SGHTA and CDR2 is FQGNSA in the germline V gene. V was pared by 1 base and J by 0 bases, with 15 bases between. Full variable domain (missing parts from reference TRBV7-2 and TRBJ1-1): GAGVSQSPSNKVTEKGKDVELRCDPISGHTALYWYRQSLGQGLEFLIYFQGNSAPDKSGLPSDRFSAERTGGSVSTLTIQRTQQEDSAVYLCASSLVFYGQLNTEAFFGQGTRLTVV.

The chain is built from TRBV19 and TRBJ2-7; D might be TRBD2 (6 bases). This CDR3 has 12 amino acids. CDR1 and CDR2 (germline): LNHDA, SQIVND (reference sequence). Trimming pared 1 base from V and 8 bases from J, leaving 9 bases between. In DNA, the CDR3 is TGTGCCAGTAGTATAGGCGGGGATAAGCAGTACTTC. As protein: CASSIGGDKQYF.

CDR3 in amino acids: CASSPQGGYTGELFF. The DNA of the CDR3 is TGTGCCAGCAGCCCCCAGGGTGGGTACACCGGGGAGCTGTTTTTT. The chain combines TRBV9 with TRBJ2-2; perhaps TRBD1 as D (5 bases). Per the germline V gene, CDR1 is SGDLS and CDR2 is YYNGEE. The CDR3 consists of 15 residues. The ends were cut back, 4 bases at V and 3 bases at J, with 13 bases in the middle.

The chain combines TRBV7-8 with TRBJ1-1, with 7 bases aligning to TRBD1. With V trimmed by 5 bases and J by 4 bases, 7 bases remained unmatched. Looked up from germline, CDR1 is SGHVS and CDR2 is FQNEAQ. The CDR3 loop spans 14 amino acids. The CDR3 is CASSVKTGFTEAFF. Here the CDR3 DNA reads TGTGCCAGCAGCGTAAAGACAGGGTTCACTGAAGCTTTCTTT.

This sequence joins TRBV7-2 and TRBJ2-4; D perhaps matches TRBD2 (6 bases). V lost 5 bases and J lost 0, with 20 bases in between. Looked up from germline, CDR1 is SGHTA and CDR2 is FQGNSA. CDR3 length equals 18 residues. This CDR3 reads CASSPPVGGSLAKNIQYF. The CDR3 bases are TGTGCCAGCAGCCCTCCAGTCGGGGGATCGCTAGCCAAAAACATTCAGTACTTC.

CDR3 sequence: CASSSLYGGPGELFF. Written as DNA, the CDR3 is TGTGCCAGCAGCTCCCTGTACGGGGGACCCGGGGAGCTGTTTTTT. This chain connects TRBV11-2 to TRBJ2-2; D perhaps matches TRBD2 (6 bases). CDR1 and CDR2 (germline): SGHAT, FQNNGV. This CDR3 comprises 15 residues. Between the trimmed V and J ends, which lost 4 bases and 6 bases, there was a span of 15 bases. The variable domain in full, completed from reference TRBV11-2 and TRBJ2-2, reads EAGVAQSPRYKIIEKRQSVAFWCNPISGHATLYWYQQILGQGPKLLIQFQNNGVVDDSQLPKDRFSAERLKGVDSTLKIQPAKLEDSAVYLCASSSLYGGPGELFFGEGSRLTVL.

The V and J genes are TRBV7-2 and TRBJ2-1, with TRBD2 matching 12 bases. V gave up 2 bases and J gave up 7 bases; unmatched junction bases: 9. The CDR3 loop spans 17 amino acids. The germline CDR1 and CDR2 sequences are SGHTA and FQGNSA. Here the CDR3 DNA reads TGTGCCAGCAGCTTACGAGCTAGCGGGGGGGCGAGGAATGAGCAGTTCTTC. Translated: CASSLRASGGARNEQFF. Using reference TRBV7-2 and TRBJ2-1 for the parts outside the CDR3, the full variable domain is GAGVSQSPSNKVTEKGKDVELRCDPISGHTALYWYRQSLGQGLEFLIYFQGNSAPDKSGLPSDRFSAERTGGSVSTLTIQRTQQEDSAVYLCASSLRASGGARNEQFFGPGTRLTVL.

The gene calls are TRBV5-1 and TRBJ1-2; D uncertain. The germline V gene has CDR1 SGHRS and CDR2 YFSETQ. This CDR3 has 13 amino acids. V gave up 0 bases and J gave up 6 bases, with 9 bases separating them. The CDR3 spells CASSLGYTNGYTF. CDR3 DNA: TGCGCCAGCAGCTTGGGCTACACTAATGGCTACACCTTC.

This clone was found a few times. J is TRBJ2-7 and V is TRBV27, with 7 bases fitting TRBD1. CDR1 MNHEY and CDR2 SMNVEV come from the germline V gene (reference sequence). Unmatched junction bases numbered 5, after V lost 5 bases and J lost 4 bases. There are 13 residues in the CDR3. CDR3 nucleotides: TGTGCCAGCAGTACAGGGGTTTCGTACGAGCAGTACTTC. Its protein is CASSTGVSYEQYF.

V usage is TRBV15 and J usage is TRBJ2-7; a possible D gene is TRBD1 (5 bases). The CDR3 contains 15 residues. The germline V gene has CDR1 LNHNV and CDR2 YYDKDF (reference sequence). The ends were cut back, 1 base at V and 0 bases at J, with 10 bases in the middle. CDR3 bases: TGTGCCACCAGCAGAGGACACAGGAACTCCTACGAGCAGTACTTC. Protein product: CATSRGHRNSYEQYF.

The V call is TRBV4-3, the J call TRBJ1-2; the D is unclear. V lost 0 bases, J lost 10 bases, and 15 bases lay in between. The CDR3 consists of 14 residues. CDR1 and CDR2 (germline): LGHNA, YSLEER. The CDR3: CASSQDRRSGDYTF. In nucleotides, the CDR3 is TGCGCCAGCAGCCAAGATAGACGGTCCGGGGACTACACCTTC.

The chain uses TRBV5-1 and TRBJ1-2; maybe TRBD1 (5 bases). The CDR3 has 15 residues. The V end was cut by 0 bases, the J end by 0 bases, with 9 bases between. Per the germline V gene, CDR1 is SGHRS and CDR2 is YFSETQ. CDR3 in DNA: TGCGCCAGCAGCTTGGTACGGGGGGCTAACTATGGCTACACCTTC. Amino acids: CASSLVRGANYGYTF.

The V and J genes are TRBV4-2 and TRBJ1-1; D is possibly TRBD1 (5 bases). CDR1 LGHNA and CDR2 YNFKEQ come from the germline V gene. The CDR3 is made up of 15 amino acids. V shed 0 bases and J shed 5 bases, with 13 bases lying between them. The CDR3 DNA is TGTGCCAGCAGCCAAGAGGGATCCGGGGGGACTGAAGCTTTCTTT. Translated, it gives CASSQEGSGGTEAFF.

The chain combines TRBV6-1 with TRBJ1-2, with D possibly matching TRBD1 (6 bases). The germline gives CDR1 MNHNS, CDR2 SASEGT. V dropped 6 bases and J dropped 4 bases, with 15 bases sitting between them. The CDR3 has 14 amino acids. The CDR3: CASSWGARGYGYTF. The CDR3 DNA follows: TGTGCCAGCAGCTGGGGGGCCCGGGGCTATGGCTACACCTTC.

The rearrangement uses TRBV19 and TRBJ2-2; 8 bases are shared with TRBD1. Unmatched junction bases numbered 9, after V lost 5 bases and J lost 1 base. This CDR3 is built from 17 residues. The germline gives CDR1 LNHDA, CDR2 SQIVND (reference sequence). CDR3 in amino acids: CASSLPWTGMNTGELFF. DNA for the CDR3: TGTGCCAGTAGTTTACCCTGGACAGGGATGAACACCGGGGAGCTGTTTTTT.

The sample holds one count of this clone. CDR3 sequence: CASSQGLAGGDTQYF. As DNA, the CDR3 is TGCGCCAGCAGCCAAGGACTAGCGGGGGGGGATACGCAGTATTTT. The chain employs TRBV4-3 and TRBJ2-3; 14 positions match TRBD2. This CDR3 contains 15 residues. V shed 1 base and J 6 bases; nucleotides not matched to a gene: 0. The germline V gene encodes CDR1 LGHNA and CDR2 YSLEER.

V usage is TRBV5-4 and J usage is TRBJ1-1; tentative D call: TRBD1 (5 bases). V was trimmed by 4 bases and J by 0 bases, leaving 13 bases between them. This CDR3 region has 15 residues. CDR1 is SGHNT, CDR2 YYREEE, per germline (reference sequence). The CDR3 here is CASSVAAGLNTEAFF. The CDR3 DNA follows: TGTGCCAGCAGCGTGGCAGCGGGGCTGAACACTGAAGCTTTCTTT.

The gene calls are TRBV9 and TRBJ2-6; no clear D gene. From germline, CDR1 is SGDLS and CDR2 YYNGEE. The CDR3 loop spans 17 amino acids. Deletions cut 0 bases from V and 0 bases from J, with 10 bases between. The CDR3 DNA reads as TGTGCCAGCAGCGTAGAATCGCTCTCCTCTGGGGCCAACGTCCTGACTTTC. Translated, it gives CASSVESLSSGANVLTF.

The sample holds a few counts of this clone. Other DNA sequences of this sample code for an identical CDR3. This chain links TRBV18 with TRBJ1-5; D is possibly TRBD1 (6 bases). Trimming left V 2 bases short and J 1 base short, with 6 bases between. From germline, CDR1 is KGHSH and CDR2 LQKENI. There are 14 residues in the CDR3. The CDR3 bases are TGTGCCAGCTCACCAGGACAGAGCAATCAGCCCCAGCATTTT. Translation: CASSPGQSNQPQHF.

The chain joins TRBV7-9 to TRBJ2-3; D not resolved. CDR1 is SEHNR and CDR2 is FQNEAQ in the germline V gene (reference sequence). V was clipped by 6 bases and J by 4 bases, with 20 bases between them. The CDR3 is made up of 16 amino acids. The CDR3 sequence: CASRPPFRSMADTQYF. The CDR3 DNA sequence: TGTGCCAGCAGACCCCCCTTTAGAAGTATGGCAGATACGCAGTATTTT.

V and J are TRBV7-9 and TRBJ2-2; 7 bases are a match to TRBD2. V was clipped by 7 bases and J by 4 bases; unmatched bases: 9. CDR3 size: 15 residues. CDR1 SEHNR and CDR2 FQNEAQ come from the germline V gene (reference sequence). In DNA, the CDR3 is TGTGCCAGCAACCAGCGGGACCCTCGCACCGGGGAGCTGTTTTTT. The encoded protein is CASNQRDPRTGELFF.

In its sample, this clone was seen a few times. The chain recombines TRBV18 with TRBJ1-5; D ambiguous. The CDR3 sequence is 13 residues long. From germline, CDR1 is KGHSH and CDR2 LQKENI. Trimming removed 6 bases at V and 5 bases at J, with 11 bases between. CDR3 in DNA: TGTGCCAGCTCCCCGAACAGTGATCAGCCCCAGCATTTT. Residues: CASSPNSDQPQHF.

The chain links TRBV7-6 to TRBJ1-1; D call uncertain. The germline CDR1 and CDR2 sequences are SGHVS and FNYEAQ. Trimming took 1 base from V and 4 from J, leaving 7 bases between them. The CDR3 consists of 13 residues. The CDR3 loop is CASSLEQRTEAFF. The CDR3, as DNA: TGTGCCAGCAGCTTAGAACAGCGCACTGAAGCTTTCTTT.

This chain joins TRBV5-1 and TRBJ1-3; possibly TRBD1 for D (6 bases). V lost 2 bases and J lost 0, with 9 bases in between. In germline, CDR1 is SGHRS, CDR2 YFSETQ. There are 15 residues in the CDR3. Here the CDR3 reads CASSLGQTSGNTIYF. For the CDR3, the DNA is TGCGCCAGCAGCTTAGGACAGACCTCTGGAAACACCATATATTTT.

The V call is TRBV6-1, the J call TRBJ1-2; 8 bases fit TRBD1. With V trimmed by 1 base and J by 7 bases, 8 bases remained unmatched. In germline, CDR1 is MNHNS, CDR2 SASEGT. This CDR3 is built from 15 residues. DNA of the CDR3: TGTGCCAGCAGTGAAGTGGGGGGGACAGGCCGTGGCTACACCTTC. Translated, it gives CASSEVGGTGRGYTF.

This clone was picked up a small number of times. This chain uses TRBV7-9 with TRBJ2-7, with D maybe TRBD2 (6 bases). The germline gives CDR1 SEHNR, CDR2 FQNEAQ (reference sequence). The CDR3 sequence is 17 residues long. Trimming stripped 5 bases from V and 3 bases from J, with 23 bases between. CDR3 in amino acids: CASSPRPVSSGLYEQYF. The CDR3 DNA is TGTGCCAGCAGCCCCCGTCCGGTATCATCGGGACTCTACGAGCAGTACTTC.

CDR3 coding DNA: TGTGCCAGCACCCAGGGGCAAACGAACACTGAAGCTTTCTTT. Encoded protein: CASTQGQTNTEAFF. The genes are TRBV5-4 and TRBJ1-1, with D tentatively TRBD1 (6 bases). CDR3 length equals 14 residues. Germline CDR1 is SGHNT and CDR2 is YYREEE (reference sequence). V lost 6 bases and J 1 base, leaving 13 bases between the germline ends.